These 19 T cell receptor beta chains came from one sample sequenced in a study of T cell responses to AZD1222 COVID-19 vaccine. Some clones are missing from TCRdb's copy, which holds only in-frame ones; the method was immunoSEQ multiplex PCR. The sample holds 140,000 to 150,000 clones, 92% seen once. The sequences come from peripheral blood, collected 28 days after the second AZD1222 dose. These receptors came from an adult who received the AZD1222 COVID-19 vaccine.

CDR3 bases: TGTGCCAGCAGTCCCTCGGGGCTAGCGGGTTACGAGCAGTACTTC. This gives the protein CASSPSGLAGYEQYF. The chain carries TRBV9 and TRBJ2-7; 8 bases agree with TRBD2. This CDR3 is 15 amino acids long. Losses at the gene ends were 5 bases for V and 4 bases for J; bases not matched to a gene: 11. Germline V CDR1 and CDR2: SGDLS, YYNGEE.

The rearrangement joins TRBV28 to TRBJ2-3, with TRBD2 identical over 8 bases. This CDR3 comprises 14 residues. From germline, CDR1 is MDHEN and CDR2 SYDVKM. Trimming took 6 bases from V and 6 from J; bases not matched to a gene: 8. The CDR3: CASSPSGRGDTQYF. The CDR3 DNA sequence: TGTGCCAGCAGCCCCAGCGGGAGAGGTGATACGCAGTATTTT.

The chain joins TRBV30 to TRBJ1-5; D not certain. The germline CDR1 and CDR2 sequences are GTSNPN and SVGIG (reference sequence). V gave up 0 bases and J gave up 2 bases, with 5 bases separating them. The CDR3 loop spans 13 amino acids. Written as DNA, the CDR3 is TGTGCCTGGAGTGTAGACGGCAATCAGCCCCAGCATTTT. Its translation: CAWSVDGNQPQHF.

This clone showed up many times. At the DNA level, this CDR3 is encoded by other sequences in the same sample as well. The genes are TRBV28 and TRBJ2-1; D call uncertain. The CDR3 sequence is 12 residues long. V shed 3 bases and J shed 7 bases, with 7 bases lying between them. Germline values: CDR1 MDHEN, CDR2 SYDVKM. CDR3 nucleotide sequence: TGTGCCAGCAGTTTCTCAGGAAATGAGCAGTTCTTC. Its protein is CASSFSGNEQFF.

The sample holds one count of this clone. This chain uses TRBV9 with TRBJ2-3; 7 bases align to TRBD2. Germline V gives CDR1 SGDLS, CDR2 YYNGEE. After removal of 0 bases from V and 8 bases from J, the junction contained 12 bases not matched to a gene. This CDR3 has 16 residues. The CDR3 region has the DNA TGTGCCAGCAGCGTAGCGACTAGCCTGGGCTCAGGTACGCAGTATTTT. It translates to CASSVATSLGSGTQYF. Full variable domain (outside the CDR3, taken from reference TRBV9 and TRBJ2-3): DSGVTQTPKHLITATGQRVTLRCSPRSGDLSVYWYQQSLDQGLQFLIQYYNGEERAKGNILERFSAQQFPDLHSELNLSSLELGDSALYFCASSVATSLGSGTQYFGPGTRLTVL.

V and J are TRBV5-1 and TRBJ2-4, with D tentatively TRBD1 or TRBD2 (5 bases each). Germline assignment: CDR1 SGHRS and CDR2 YFSETQ. Trimming removed 5 bases at V and 6 bases at J, with 12 bases between. There are 13 residues in the CDR3. CDR3 amino acids: CASRSQGVNIQYF. The CDR3 bases are TGCGCCAGCAGGTCGCAGGGAGTAAACATTCAGTACTTC.

The rearrangement links TRBV14 to TRBJ1-2, with D unclear. V was clipped by 2 bases and J by 2 bases, with 6 bases between them. This CDR3 region has 13 residues. Germline V gives CDR1 SGHDN, CDR2 FVKESK. The CDR3 reads CASSQRPNYGYTF. The CDR3 bases are TGTGCCAGCAGCCAAAGACCGAACTATGGCTACACCTTC.

J is TRBJ1-6 and V is TRBV28; 9 bases are a match to TRBD1. The ends lost 6 bases at V and 4 bases at J; junction bases unmatched: 4. Per germline, CDR1 MDHEN and CDR2 SYDVKM. The CDR3 totals 15 residues. The CDR3 loop reads CASRGQGAYNSPLHF. CDR3 DNA sequence: TGTGCCAGCAGGGGACAGGGCGCTTATAATTCACCCCTCCACTTT.

The V and J genes are TRBV24-1 and TRBJ2-2, with D possibly being TRBD1 or TRBD2 (5 bases each). This CDR3 spans 11 amino acids. Germline-derived CDR1 and CDR2 are KGHDR and SFDVKD. The germline V and J ends were trimmed by 8 bases and 6 bases, with 6 bases remaining between them. CDR3 coding DNA: TGTGCCACCATGGGGGCCGGGGAGCTGTTTTTT. Its protein product is CATMGAGELFF.

This chain uses TRBV11-3 with TRBJ2-2; 11 bases match TRBD2. The J segment lost 4 bases and the V segment lost 5 bases, leaving 12 bases of the junction unmatched. There are 18 residues in the CDR3. From germline, CDR1 is SGHNT and CDR2 YENEEA. CDR3 nucleotides: TGTGCCAGCAGCGAAGCGGGTCTAGCGGGAGGTAGCACCGGGGAGCTGTTTTTT. Amino acids: CASSEAGLAGGSTGELFF.

The chain carries TRBV7-8 and TRBJ2-1; 8 positions match TRBD1. The CDR3 is 15 amino acids. CDR1 is SGHVS and CDR2 is FQNEAQ in the germline V gene. V was clipped by 7 bases and J by 3 bases; unmatched bases: 8. CDR3 in amino acids: CASNPTGGDYNEQFF. Written as DNA, the CDR3 is TGTGCCAGCAACCCTACAGGGGGAGACTACAATGAGCAGTTCTTC.

For this clone: The identical CDR3 is also encoded by other nucleotide sequences in the sample. The J gene is TRBJ1-5, the V gene TRBV19; a possible D gene is TRBD1 (6 bases). Trimming took off 2 bases at V and 0 bases at J, with 11 bases between the two ends. The germline V gene encodes CDR1 LNHDA and CDR2 SQIVND (reference sequence). The CDR3 has 16 amino acids. Written as DNA, the CDR3 is TGTGCCAGTAGTATAAGACAGGTTTATAGCAATCAGCCCCAGCATTTT. It is translated as CASSIRQVYSNQPQHF.

V usage is TRBV19 and J usage is TRBJ1-4, with D possibly matching TRBD1 (6 bases). From germline, CDR1 is LNHDA and CDR2 SQIVND (reference sequence). The length of the CDR3 is 13 residues. The V and J ends lost 8 bases and 8 bases respectively, with 15 bases between them. CDR3 sequence reads: CASQGTLKEKLFF. The CDR3 DNA sequence: TGTGCCAGTCAGGGGACCCTAAAGGAAAAACTGTTTTTT.

The gene calls are TRBV18 and TRBJ2-3; D is possibly TRBD2 (5 bases). The CDR3 spans 13 residues. The germline V and J ends were trimmed by 0 bases and 10 bases, with 11 bases remaining between them. Per the germline V gene, CDR1 is KGHSH and CDR2 is LQKENI. The CDR3 sequence is CASSPPSVGAQYF. As DNA, the CDR3 is TGTGCCAGCTCACCACCGTCAGTGGGAGCGCAGTATTTT.

This chain joins TRBV4-2 and TRBJ2-1; D not certain. CDR3 length: 12 amino acids. CDR1 and CDR2 (germline): LGHNA, YNFKEQ. Trimming took 0 bases from V and 9 from J, leaving 6 bases between them. Here the CDR3 reads CASSQDRVEQFF. The CDR3 DNA reads TGTGCCAGCAGCCAAGATAGGGTTGAGCAGTTCTTC.

The count of this clone is one. The J gene is TRBJ2-7, the V gene TRBV24-1; TRBD1 matches 8 bases. CDR3 size: 16 residues. Germline CDR1 KGHDR, CDR2 SFDVKD. V dropped 3 bases and J dropped 0; count of bases not matched to a gene: 6. In nucleotides, the CDR3 is TGTGCCACCAGTGATCATCGACAGGGGTTCTCCTACGAGCAGTACTTC. Residues: CATSDHRQGFSYEQYF.

The gene calls are TRBV27 and TRBJ2-2; TRBD2 matches at 7 bases. The CDR3 is 13 amino acids. Germline V lookup: CDR1 MNHEY, CDR2 SMNVEV (reference sequence). Trimming at V came to 3 bases and at J to 7 bases, leaving 2 bases not matched to a gene. The CDR3 here is CASSLGGYGELFF. The CDR3 DNA follows: TGTGCCAGCAGTTTGGGGGGGTACGGGGAGCTGTTTTTT.

The chain recombines TRBV7-2 with TRBJ1-6; 7 bases are shared with TRBD1. Germline loops: CDR1 SGHTA, CDR2 FQGNSA. After removal of 8 bases from V and 7 bases from J, the junction contained 8 bases not matched to a gene. The CDR3 has 14 amino acids. CDR3 protein: CASGRDRRNSPLHF. CDR3 DNA sequence: TGTGCCAGCGGCCGGGACAGAAGAAATTCACCCCTCCACTTT.

J is TRBJ2-3 and V is TRBV7-2; D is unresolved. This CDR3 contains 12 residues. V was clipped by 4 bases and J by 3 bases, with 5 bases between them. Germline assignment: CDR1 SGHTA and CDR2 FQGNSA. CDR3 residues: CASSSMTDTQYF. Here the CDR3 DNA reads TGTGCCAGCAGCTCCATGACAGATACGCAGTATTTT. The whole variable domain, filled in from reference TRBV7-2 and TRBJ2-3, reads GAGVSQSPSNKVTEKGKDVELRCDPISGHTALYWYRQSLGQGLEFLIYFQGNSAPDKSGLPSDRFSAERTGGSVSTLTIQRTQQEDSAVYLCASSSMTDTQYFGPGTRLTVL.